This entry lists 11 T cell receptor beta chains sequenced from one sample in a study of OX40 agonist ivuxolimab in advanced cancers. Libraries were prepared by immunoSEQ multiplex PCR; TCRdb keeps only in-frame clonotypes and omits some of them. Of some 80,000 clones listed, less than 85% were seen once; the top ten hold around 6.6%. Here the sequenced sample was CD4+ or CD8+ T cells sorted from blood, taken in a trial of the OX40 agonist ivuxolimab. The receptor set was obtained from an adult with an advanced solid tumor such as melanoma, head and neck, liver or kidney cancer.

This chain uses TRBV6-5 with TRBJ2-7, with 7 bases fitting TRBD1. CDR1 and CDR2 from the germline V gene are MNHEY and SVGAGI. V shed 5 bases and J 0 bases; nucleotides not matched to a gene: 7. The CDR3 runs 15 residues. CDR3 nucleotide sequence: TGTGCCAGCAGTCCTTGGACAGGCCGCTCCTACGAGCAGTACTTC. Translated: CASSPWTGRSYEQYF.

The V gene is TRBV7-9, the J gene TRBJ2-7; D not certain. V lost 1 base, J lost 3 bases, and 13 bases lay in between. This CDR3 is 15 amino acids long. CDR1 SEHNR and CDR2 FQNEAQ come from the germline V gene (reference sequence). This CDR3 is CASSLGQGPFYEQYF. Written as DNA, the CDR3 is TGTGCCAGCAGCTTAGGACAAGGACCTTTCTACGAGCAGTACTTC.

Comment on this clone: A junction boundary mismatches the germline segment, possibly from a read error. The chain employs TRBV2 and TRBJ1-4, with D tentatively TRBD1 (5 bases). CDR1 and CDR2 from the germline V gene are SNHLY and FYNNEI. CDR3 length: 12 amino acids. The CDR3 nucleotides read TGTGCCAGCAGGGAAGGGGTTGAAAAACTGTTTTTT. This sequence encodes CASREGVEKLFF.

This chain uses TRBV6-1 with TRBJ1-2; D remains unclear. Trimming removed 0 bases at V and 5 bases at J, with 7 bases between. Germline loops: CDR1 MNHNS, CDR2 SASEGT. The CDR3 has 13 amino acids. The CDR3 loop reads CASSEAGLYGYTF. CDR3 bases: TGTGCCAGCAGTGAAGCCGGACTTTATGGCTACACCTTC.

The genes are TRBV20-1 and TRBJ2-1; D call uncertain. The CDR3 spans 10 residues. CDR1 and CDR2 from the germline V gene are DFQATT and SNEGSKA (reference sequence). Trimming stripped 4 bases from V and 5 bases from J, with 3 bases between. Here the CDR3 DNA reads TGCAGTGCTATCGACAATGAGCAGTTCTTC. It specifies CSAIDNEQFF.

This chain uses TRBV11-2 with TRBJ1-1, with D possibly being TRBD1 (6 bases). The V end lost 2 bases, the J end lost 2 bases, and 12 bases lay between the germline ends. Germline lookup yields CDR1 SGHAT and CDR2 FQNNGV. The CDR3 spans 15 residues. The CDR3: CASSLWTAKNTEAFF. The CDR3 DNA is TGTGCCAGCAGCTTATGGACAGCTAAAAACACTGAAGCTTTCTTT.

The J gene is TRBJ1-2, the V gene TRBV20-1; D gene unclear. This CDR3 region has 11 residues. Trimming shortened V by 3 bases and J by 4 bases, and 6 bases separated the two germline ends. Germline lookup yields CDR1 DFQATT and CDR2 SNEGSKA (reference sequence). Here the CDR3 reads CSASSLYGYTF. The CDR3 DNA reads as TGCAGTGCTAGTTCCCTCTATGGCTACACCTTC.

The chain links TRBV7-2 to TRBJ2-6; D gene uncertain. The CDR3 has 13 residues. Germline V CDR1 and CDR2: SGHTA, FQGNSA. The V gene lost 9 bases and the J gene lost 4 bases, with 10 bases spanning the gap. The CDR3 region has the DNA TGTGCCAGTCACGCATCGGGGGCCAACGTCCTGACTTTC. It specifies CASHASGANVLTF.

The table lists this clone with a count of one. The chain joins TRBV5-1 to TRBJ2-7; no firm D call. Trimming shortened V by 1 base and J by 2 bases, and 22 bases separated the two germline ends. Per germline, CDR1 SGHRS and CDR2 YFSETQ. CDR3 size: 18 residues. The CDR3 DNA follows: TGCGCCAGCAGCTTGCTTTCATTACGTGGCCAGCGTACCTACGAGCAGTACTTC. This gives the protein CASSLLSLRGQRTYEQYF.

The rearrangement uses TRBV30 and TRBJ1-3; tentative D call: TRBD1 (5 bases). Looked up from germline, CDR1 is GTSNPN and CDR2 is SVGIG (reference sequence). This CDR3 has 14 residues. V was pared by 3 bases and J by 2 bases, with 11 bases between. Written as DNA, the CDR3 is TGTGCCTGGAGCACCGGGACCACTGGAAACACCATATATTTT. Translation gives CAWSTGTTGNTIYF.

The V and J genes are TRBV7-6 and TRBJ2-1; 9 bases line up with TRBD1. V gave up 5 bases and J gave up 5 bases; unmatched junction bases: 10. The V gene's germline CDR1 is SGHVS and CDR2 FNYEAQ. The CDR3 sequence is 16 residues long. CDR3 protein: CASSPKQGAIDNEQFF. CDR3 DNA: TGTGCCAGCAGCCCTAAACAGGGGGCAATTGACAATGAGCAGTTCTTC.